These 13 T cell receptor beta chains were sequenced from one sample in a study of blood T cell repertoires in COVID-19. Profiling relied on immunoSEQ multiplex PCR, and the TCRdb table lists in-frame clones only, not all of them. The sample lists nearly 55,000 clones; around 72% were seen once. What was sequenced was peripheral blood. These TCRs come from a human donor with active or convalescent COVID-19. The donor label of this sample is uncertain.

The chain is built from TRBV5-1 and TRBJ2-5; 9 bases align to TRBD2. CDR1 SGHRS and CDR2 YFSETQ come from the germline V gene. The CDR3 runs to 15 residues. J lost 6 bases, V lost 0 bases, and 6 bases had no gene match. CDR3: CASSLEAGGPKTQYF. CDR3 nucleotides: TGCGCCAGCAGCTTGGAGGCGGGAGGGCCAAAGACCCAGTACTTC.

This chain connects TRBV12-5 to TRBJ2-3; D is ambiguous. CDR1 is LGHNT, CDR2 FRNRAP, per germline. This CDR3 is built from 14 residues. V was shortened by 1 base and J by 2 bases, with 7 bases between the two germline ends. This chain's CDR3 is CASGLGANTDTQYF. CDR3 in DNA: TGTGCTAGTGGTTTGGGGGCGAACACAGATACGCAGTATTTT.

In DNA, the CDR3 is TGCGCCAGCAGTGCCGACAGGAATCAGCCCCAGCATTTT. It specifies CASSADRNQPQHF. This chain connects TRBV10-1 to TRBJ1-5; TRBD1 is a possible D gene (6 bases). CDR1 and CDR2 from the germline V gene are WNHNN and SYGVQD (reference sequence). This CDR3 is built from 13 residues. The germline V and J ends were trimmed by 4 bases and 4 bases, with 8 bases remaining between them.

This chain joins TRBV4-2 and TRBJ2-7; D is perhaps TRBD2 (6 bases). Germline V gene sequence: CDR1 LGHNA, CDR2 YNFKEQ. The V gene lost 2 bases and the J gene lost 0 bases, with 14 bases spanning the gap. This CDR3 has 16 residues. In DNA, the CDR3 is TGTGCCAGCAGCCAAATCCTAGCGAGGAGCTCCTACGAGCAGTACTTC. Its protein is CASSQILARSSYEQYF.

The V and J genes are TRBV2 and TRBJ1-2; 7 bases fit TRBD1. The ends lost 7 bases at V and 8 bases at J; junction bases unmatched: 10. Germline lookup yields CDR1 SNHLY and CDR2 FYNNEI. The CDR3 is 13 residues long. The CDR3 reads CASTSTGMEGYTF. The CDR3 nucleotides are TGTGCCAGCACCTCGACAGGGATGGAGGGCTACACCTTC.

The V and J genes are TRBV5-4 and TRBJ2-7; no reliable D call. V was shortened by 1 base and J by 4 bases, with 6 bases between the two germline ends. This CDR3 has 12 amino acids. Germline assignment: CDR1 SGHNT and CDR2 YYREEE (reference sequence). The CDR3 nucleotides read TGTGCCAGCAGCTTGAGCGATTACGAGCAGTACTTC. Translating it yields CASSLSDYEQYF. The whole variable domain, filled in from reference TRBV5-4 and TRBJ2-7, reads ETGVTQSPTHLIKTRGQQVTLRCSSQSGHNTVSWYQQALGQGPQFIFQYYREEENGRGNFPPRFSGLQFPNYSSELNVNALELDDSALYLCASSLSDYEQYFGPGTRLTVT.

The rearrangement joins TRBV5-1 to TRBJ1-1; 8 nucleotides line up with TRBD1. Germline CDR1 SGHRS, CDR2 YFSETQ. The CDR3 is made up of 15 amino acids. The trim removed 1 base at V and 9 bases at J, leaving 11 bases unmatched. For the CDR3, the DNA is TGCGCCAGCAGCTTGTCGGACGCGGACAGGGATCAAGCTTTCTTT. Translating it yields CASSLSDADRDQAFF.

V and J are TRBV29-1 and TRBJ1-2, with 8 bases that match TRBD1. CDR3 length: 14 amino acids. Trimming took 4 bases from V and 1 from J; bases not matched to a gene: 5. The germline CDR1 and CDR2 sequences are SQVTM and ANQGSEA. The CDR3 loop reads CSVGGTGHNYGYTF. The DNA for the CDR3 is TGCAGCGTTGGTGGGACAGGTCATAACTATGGCTACACCTTC.

The chain combines TRBV19 with TRBJ1-5; 10 nucleotides agree with TRBD1. J gave up 0 bases and V 4 bases, and 12 bases lay outside the gene matches. This CDR3 spans 19 amino acids. CDR1 and CDR2 (germline): LNHDA, SQIVND (reference sequence). The CDR3 DNA sequence: TGTGCCAGTAGTAGGAGGACCGGGACAGGGGAGTATAGCAATCAGCCCCAGCATTTT. As protein: CASSRRTGTGEYSNQPQHF.

The CDR3: CSASASTSGNSYEQYF. The CDR3 coding sequence is TGCAGTGCTAGTGCCTCTACTAGCGGGAATTCCTACGAGCAGTACTTC. This chain connects TRBV20-1 to TRBJ2-7, with 10 nucleotides matching TRBD2. The CDR3 contains 16 residues. Germline V lookup: CDR1 DFQATT, CDR2 SNEGSKA (reference sequence). J was trimmed by 1 base and V by 3 bases; bases with no gene match: 9.

V and J are TRBV6-4 and TRBJ2-1, with TRBD2 as a possible D gene (6 bases). Germline CDR1 is MRHNA and CDR2 is SNTAGT. V gave up 2 bases and J gave up 10 bases, with 12 bases separating them. The CDR3 consists of 13 residues. CDR3 DNA sequence: TGTGCCAGCAGTGACGGCCCCCGGGGGGAGCAGTTCTTC. This encodes CASSDGPRGEQFF.

The chain recombines TRBV5-6 with TRBJ2-7; 7 bases align to TRBD2. Trimming at V came to 5 bases and at J to 7 bases, leaving 12 bases not matched to a gene. The CDR3 consists of 14 residues. CDR1 is SGHDT and CDR2 is YYEEEE in the germline V gene. This CDR3 is CASRRPGLPGEQYF. In DNA form, the CDR3 reads TGTGCCAGCAGACGCCCGGGACTACCGGGGGAGCAGTACTTC.

This chain links TRBV5-1 with TRBJ1-1; 9 bases match TRBD1. The trim removed 1 base at V and 7 bases at J, leaving 5 bases unmatched. CDR3 length: 14 residues. Germline V CDR1 and CDR2: SGHRS, YFSETQ. The CDR3 DNA reads TGCGCCAGCAGCTTGCTACAGGGGGCGGTTGAAGCTTTCTTT. As protein: CASSLLQGAVEAFF.